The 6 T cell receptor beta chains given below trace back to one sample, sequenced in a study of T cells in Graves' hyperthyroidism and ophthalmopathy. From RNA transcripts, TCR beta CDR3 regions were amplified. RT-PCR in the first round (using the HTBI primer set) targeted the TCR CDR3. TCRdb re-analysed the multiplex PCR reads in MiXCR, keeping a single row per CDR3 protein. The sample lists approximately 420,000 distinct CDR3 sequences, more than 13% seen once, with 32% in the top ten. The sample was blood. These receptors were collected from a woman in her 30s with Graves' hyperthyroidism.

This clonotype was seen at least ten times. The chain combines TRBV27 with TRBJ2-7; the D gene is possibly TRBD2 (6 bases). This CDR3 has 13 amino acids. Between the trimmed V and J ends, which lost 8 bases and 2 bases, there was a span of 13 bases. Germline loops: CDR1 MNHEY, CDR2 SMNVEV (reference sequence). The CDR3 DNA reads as TGTGCCAGCGGGAAGGGGAGGACCTACGAGCAGTACTTC. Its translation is CASGKGRTYEQYF.

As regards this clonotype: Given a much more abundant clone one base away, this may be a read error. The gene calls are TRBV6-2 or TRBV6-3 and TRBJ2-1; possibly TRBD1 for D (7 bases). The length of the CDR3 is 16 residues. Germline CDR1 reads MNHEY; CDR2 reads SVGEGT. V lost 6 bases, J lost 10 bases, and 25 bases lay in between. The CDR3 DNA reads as TGTGCCAGCAGAGGCGATAACCGGGGCAGGGGGGAGGAGCAGTTCTTC. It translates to CASRGDNRGRGEEQFF.

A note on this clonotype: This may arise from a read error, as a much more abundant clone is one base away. The CDR3 bases are TGTGCCAGCAGTTTAGGCGTTATTGGTGAGCAGTACTTC. Its translation: CASSLGVIGEQYF. The chain is built from TRBV27 and TRBJ2-7, with D unclear. The CDR3 has 13 residues. The germline V gene encodes CDR1 MNHEY and CDR2 SMNVEV (reference sequence). Trimming removed 2 bases at V and 7 bases at J, with 12 bases between.

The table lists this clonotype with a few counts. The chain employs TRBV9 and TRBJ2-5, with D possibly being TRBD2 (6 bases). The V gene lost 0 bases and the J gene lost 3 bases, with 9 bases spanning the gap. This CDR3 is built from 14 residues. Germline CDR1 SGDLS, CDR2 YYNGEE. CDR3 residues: CASSVGVAEETQYF. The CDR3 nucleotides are TGTGCCAGCAGCGTAGGAGTAGCGGAAGAGACCCAGTACTTC.

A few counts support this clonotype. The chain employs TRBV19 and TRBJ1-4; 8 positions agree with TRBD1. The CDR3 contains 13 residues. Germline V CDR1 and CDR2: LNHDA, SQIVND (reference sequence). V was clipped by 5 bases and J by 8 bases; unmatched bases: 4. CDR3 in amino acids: CASSRQGREKLFF. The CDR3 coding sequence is TGTGCCAGTAGTCGACAGGGGAGGGAAAAACTGTTTTTT.

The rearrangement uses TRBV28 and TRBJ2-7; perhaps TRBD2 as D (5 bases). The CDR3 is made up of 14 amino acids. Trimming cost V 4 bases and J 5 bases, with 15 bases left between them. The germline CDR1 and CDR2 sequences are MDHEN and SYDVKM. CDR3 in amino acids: CASSSWTLKDEQYF. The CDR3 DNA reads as TGTGCCAGCAGTTCCTGGACTCTAAAAGACGAGCAGTACTTC. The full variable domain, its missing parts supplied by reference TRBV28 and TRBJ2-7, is DVKVTQSSRYLVKRTGEKVFLECVQDMDHENMFWYRQDPGLGLRLIYFSYDVKMKEKGDIPEGYSVSREKKERFSLILESASTNQTSMYLCASSSWTLKDEQYFGPGTRLTVT.